What follows are 28 T cell receptor beta chains derived from one specimen sequenced in a study of T-cell reconstitution after alpha-beta-depleted transplantation in children listed by TCRdb under 2016. Library preparation was by PCR. Sequenced using an Illumina HiSeq 2500. TCR libraries were prepared with molecular barcoding, using unique molecular identifiers to normalize TCRbeta repertoire quantification. TCRdb trimmed the raw reads at Q25, called clones with MiXCR and kept productive beta chains. Rows with one shared CDR3 protein collapse into an entry with the most common genes and DNA. The sample table records fewer than 130,000 distinct CDR3 sequences; 10% of these occur just once. The leading ten clones occupy 8% to 9.5% of the sample. This sample comprised PBMCs from the stem cell graft donor, obtained from the stem cell graft. The receptor set was obtained from a human donor who donated a stem cell graft to a child with acute lymphoblastic leukemia.

This clonotype was found many times. V gene TRBV7-2 combines with J gene TRBJ2-1, with 12 nucleotides matching TRBD2. The CDR3 contains 15 residues. V shed 4 bases, J shed 7 bases, and the junction held 5 bases outside the gene matches. Per the germline V gene, CDR1 is SGHTA and CDR2 is FQGNSA. The CDR3 DNA reads TGTGCCAGCAGCTCTCTAGCGGGAGGGCCTAATGAGCAGTTCTTC. Its protein product is CASSSLAGGPNEQFF.

In this sample, this clonotype turned up many times. The chain couples TRBV5-1 to TRBJ2-2, with 7 bases fitting TRBD2. This CDR3 comprises 15 residues. V was clipped by 4 bases and J by 6 bases; unmatched bases: 9. Germline V gene sequence: CDR1 SGHRS, CDR2 YFSETQ. This CDR3 reads CASSPAGTKAGELFF. DNA for the CDR3: TGCGCCAGCAGCCCGGCCGGGACTAAAGCCGGGGAGCTGTTTTTT.

This clonotype showed up many times. The rearrangement joins TRBV12-3 or TRBV12-4 to TRBJ2-1; D is unresolved. The V end lost 3 bases, the J end lost 3 bases, and 12 bases lay between the germline ends. The CDR3 consists of 15 residues. CDR3 protein: CASSFGQASYNEQFF. CDR3 bases: TGTGCCAGCAGTTTTGGCCAGGCAAGCTACAATGAGCAGTTCTTC.

This clonotype was counted ten times or more. A much larger clonotype is one base distant, so this may be a read error. CDR3 coding DNA: TGCGCCAGCAGCTTGGGCCACCGGGACAGGGTGTACAGTCAGTACTTC. Translation: CASSLGHRDRVYSQYF. The V gene is TRBV5-1, the J gene TRBJ2-4; 9 bases align to TRBD1. The CDR3 has 16 residues. In germline, CDR1 is SGHRS, CDR2 YFSETQ. The V and J ends lost 0 bases and 12 bases, in that order; junction bases with no gene match: 13.

Concerning this clonotype itself: A much more abundant neighbour one base away suggests this may be a read error. CDR3 in amino acids: CSADNDQFF. CDR3 DNA sequence: TGCAGTGCTGACAATGACCAGTTCTTC. The V call is TRBV20-1, the J call TRBJ2-1; D gene ambiguous. Germline V gene data show CDR1 as DFQATT and CDR2 as SNEGSKA (reference sequence). CDR3 length: 9 residues.

There are many counts of this clonotype. This rearrangement joins TRBV5-6 to TRBJ1-1; D is possibly TRBD1 (5 bases). Germline loops: CDR1 SGHDT, CDR2 YYEEEE. Trimming stripped 1 base from V and 5 bases from J, with 12 bases between. The CDR3 extends over 14 amino acids. The CDR3 loop reads CASSLRMGGTEAFF. The CDR3 bases are TGTGCCAGCAGCTTGCGGATGGGGGGGACTGAAGCTTTCTTT.

This clonotype was seen ten or more times. This sequence joins TRBV20-1 and TRBJ1-1; 7 bases align to TRBD1. Germline V gene data show CDR1 as DFQATT and CDR2 as SNEGSKA (reference sequence). V lost 0 bases, J lost 0 bases, and 7 bases stayed unmatched. The CDR3 is 16 amino acids. CDR3 bases: TGCAGTGCTAGAGATCAAGGGGGACAGATGAACACTGAAGCTTTCTTT. Translated: CSARDQGGQMNTEAFF.

This clonotype was counted many times. This chain joins TRBV6-5 and TRBJ1-1; 12 bases match TRBD1. Germline values: CDR1 MNHEY, CDR2 SVGAGI. This CDR3 has 15 amino acids. V lost 2 bases to trimming and J lost 8 bases; unmatched junction nucleotides: 6. CDR3 loop: CASSYGGQGAPEAFF. The CDR3 DNA reads as TGTGCCAGCAGTTACGGGGGACAGGGGGCCCCCGAAGCTTTCTTT.

About this clonotype: Since a much larger clone is just one base distant, this may be a read error. The V call is TRBV20-1, the J call TRBJ1-1; D may be TRBD1 (5 bases). Trimming cost V 7 bases and J 9 bases, with 15 bases left between them. This CDR3 has 11 amino acids. Germline V gene data show CDR1 as DFQATT and CDR2 as SNEGSKA (reference sequence). The DNA of the CDR3 is TGCAGTGGTCAACAGGACTTTCAAGCTTTCTTT. Amino acid sequence: CSGQQDFQAFF.

This clonotype was recorded at least ten times. V gene TRBV18 combines with J gene TRBJ1-1; no clear D. V lost 1 base, J lost 6 bases, and 6 bases lay in between. CDR1 is KGHSH, CDR2 LQKENI, per germline. CDR3 length equals 12 residues. CDR3 bases: TGTGCCAGCTCACCACAGGGTCCTGAAGCTTTCTTT. Protein sequence: CASSPQGPEAFF.

The count of this clonotype is one. The chain links TRBV2 to TRBJ1-5, with D uncertain. CDR1 is SNHLY, CDR2 FYNNEI, per germline. Trimming took off 6 bases at V and 5 bases at J, with 11 bases between the two ends. The CDR3 consists of 13 residues. DNA for the CDR3: TGTGCCAGCAGAGTCTATCGGGATCAGCCCCAGCATTTT. Its protein is CASRVYRDQPQHF.

In this sample, this clonotype turned up many times. The rearrangement uses TRBV6-5 and TRBJ2-7, with D uncertain. Germline values: CDR1 MNHEY, CDR2 SVGAGI. The CDR3 is 13 amino acids. V lost 10 bases, J lost 0 bases, and 13 bases lay in between. CDR3 sequence (DNA): TGTGCCACTACACCCGACACCTCCTACGAGCAGTACTTC. Encoded protein: CATTPDTSYEQYF.

This clonotype was seen many times. The V and J genes are TRBV7-9 and TRBJ2-7; 11 bases match TRBD1. The trim removed 3 bases at V and 5 bases at J, leaving 6 bases unmatched. The germline V gene has CDR1 SEHNR and CDR2 FQNEAQ (reference sequence). The CDR3 is 15 residues long. The CDR3 nucleotides read TGTGCCAGCAGCTTGGGACAGGGGGTGAAGAACGAGCAGTACTTC. Protein product: CASSLGQGVKNEQYF.

This clonotype was recorded many times. J is TRBJ2-1 and V is TRBV19; possibly TRBD2 for D (6 bases). This CDR3 spans 15 amino acids. V dropped 4 bases and J dropped 9 bases, with 19 bases sitting between them. The germline V gene has CDR1 LNHDA and CDR2 SQIVND (reference sequence). The CDR3: CASSKGSGDWGEQFF. Written as DNA, the CDR3 is TGTGCCAGTAGTAAAGGTTCTGGGGACTGGGGTGAGCAGTTCTTC. The whole variable domain, remainder taken from reference TRBV19 and TRBJ2-1, is DGGITQSPKYLFRKEGQNVTLSCEQNLNHDAMYWYRQDPGQGLRLIYYSQIVNDFQKGDIAEGYSVSREKKESFPLTVTSAQKNPTAFYLCASSKGSGDWGEQFFGPGTRLTVL.

This clonotype appeared many times. V and J are TRBV5-6 and TRBJ2-1, with D unresolved. Trimming took off 1 base at V and 8 bases at J, with 10 bases between the two ends. The CDR3 loop spans 13 amino acids. Germline CDR1 is SGHDT and CDR2 is YYEEEE. The CDR3 coding sequence is TGTGCCAGCAGCTTGACCTCTCAGGATGAGCAGTTCTTC. Protein product: CASSLTSQDEQFF.

At least ten counts were recorded for this clonotype. The chain joins TRBV5-1 to TRBJ2-7; 7 nucleotides line up with TRBD1. The V and J ends lost 3 bases and 2 bases, in that order; junction bases with no gene match: 5. There are 14 residues in the CDR3. From germline, CDR1 is SGHRS and CDR2 YFSETQ. The CDR3 loop is CASSSGTETYEQYF. CDR3 coding DNA: TGCGCCAGCAGCTCCGGGACAGAGACCTACGAGCAGTACTTC.

This clonotype was seen ten or more times. The chain has TRBV4-2 and TRBJ2-5, with unresolved D. Trimming stripped 1 base from V and 1 base from J, with 7 bases between. This CDR3 is built from 14 residues. Germline CDR1 and CDR2: LGHNA and YNFKEQ. This CDR3 is CASSQGHSQETQYF. CDR3 sequence (DNA): TGTGCCAGCAGCCAAGGTCACAGCCAAGAGACCCAGTACTTC.

The table lists this clonotype with many counts. The rearrangement uses TRBV28 and TRBJ1-2; 9 bases align to TRBD1. Germline loops: CDR1 MDHEN, CDR2 SYDVKM. The J segment lost 3 bases and the V segment lost 4 bases, leaving 6 bases of the junction unmatched. CDR3 length: 15 residues. The CDR3 is CASSSQGAKDYGYTF. The CDR3 nucleotides are TGTGCCAGCAGTTCACAGGGGGCTAAAGACTATGGCTACACCTTC.

The chain employs TRBV20-1 and TRBJ1-1; D gene ambiguous. The CDR3 has 13 amino acids. Trimming cost V 3 bases and J 0 bases, with 8 bases left between them. CDR1 and CDR2 from the germline V gene are DFQATT and SNEGSKA (reference sequence). The CDR3 coding sequence is TGCAGTGCTAGCGGGCAGTTGAACACTGAAGCTTTCTTT. It is translated as CSASGQLNTEAFF.

This clonotype occurred many times. The chain joins TRBV5-1 to TRBJ2-1; 7 nucleotides match TRBD1. V lost 4 bases, J lost 8 bases, and 9 bases stayed unmatched. Per the germline V gene, CDR1 is SGHRS and CDR2 is YFSETQ. This CDR3 is 14 amino acids long. The CDR3 loop is CASSRSGQNDEQFF. CDR3 nucleotides: TGCGCCAGCAGCAGATCGGGACAGAACGATGAGCAGTTCTTC.

This clonotype was seen ten or more times. CDR3 in DNA: TGTGCCAGCAGTCTTGGGACAGGGATCCCAGATACGCAGTATTTT. Its translation: CASSLGTGIPDTQYF. The chain couples TRBV12-3 or TRBV12-4 to TRBJ2-3; 9 bases are a match to TRBD1. The CDR3 is 15 amino acids. V lost 5 bases and J lost 4; bases outside the gene matches: 7.

Ten or more counts support this clonotype. This chain links TRBV6-2 or TRBV6-3 with TRBJ1-2; D unresolved. This CDR3 is built from 15 residues. Germline values: CDR1 MNHEY, CDR2 SVGEGT. V was pared by 0 bases and J by 6 bases, with 14 bases between. CDR3 DNA sequence: TGTGCCAGCAGTTACTCTTTACGACGGACGGATGGCTACACCTTC. It yields the protein CASSYSLRRTDGYTF.

This clonotype was detected ten times or more. V gene TRBV3-1 combines with J gene TRBJ2-2; D ambiguous. The germline CDR1 and CDR2 sequences are LGHDT and YNNKEL (reference sequence). V gave up 2 bases and J gave up 6 bases, with 4 bases separating them. The CDR3 length is 12 residues. The CDR3 region is CASSQYPGELFF. CDR3 DNA: TGTGCCAGCAGCCAATATCCCGGGGAGCTGTTTTTT.

This clonotype was detected ten times or more. V and J are TRBV3-1 and TRBJ2-7; D remains ambiguous. CDR3 length equals 16 residues. V was clipped by 1 base and J by 6 bases, with 19 bases between them. Germline CDR1 is LGHDT and CDR2 is YNNKEL (reference sequence). For the CDR3, the DNA is TGTGCCAGCAGCCAAGGGGCTCCACCGCGGAGAAGCGAGCAGTACTTC. This gives the protein CASSQGAPPRRSEQYF.

This clonotype was detected ten times or more. The chain couples TRBV4-3 to TRBJ1-1, with TRBD1 identical over 8 bases. V trimming: 6 bases; J trimming: 7 bases; junction bases outside the gene matches: 7. The germline V gene has CDR1 LGHNA and CDR2 YSLEER. The CDR3 covers 13 residues. The CDR3 nucleotides read TGCGCCAGCAGTCTCGCCAGGGGGCGTGAAGCTTTCTTT. Amino acid sequence: CASSLARGREAFF.

There are many counts of this clonotype. The chain links TRBV18 to TRBJ2-5; no clear D gene. CDR1 KGHSH and CDR2 LQKENI come from the germline V gene. With 3 bases removed from V and 1 base from J, the gap between germline ends came to 9 bases. The CDR3 has 14 amino acids. The CDR3 DNA reads as TGTGCCAGCTCACCCCAGGTCGGCCAAGAGACCCAGTACTTC. Translated: CASSPQVGQETQYF.

This clonotype came up many times. The rearrangement links TRBV6-5 to TRBJ2-1; TRBD2 matches at 7 bases. The CDR3 sequence is 13 residues long. Per germline, CDR1 MNHEY and CDR2 SVGAGI. The J segment lost 6 bases and the V segment lost 2 bases, leaving 1 base of the junction unmatched. The CDR3 region has the DNA TGTGCCAGCAGTTACGGGGAGGGCAATGAGCAGTTCTTC. Its translation: CASSYGEGNEQFF.

This clonotype was recorded at least ten times. V gene TRBV27 combines with J gene TRBJ2-7; 11 bases line up with TRBD1. Germline V gene data show CDR1 as MNHEY and CDR2 as SMNVEV (reference sequence). The CDR3 totals 15 residues. V was pared by 4 bases and J by 4 bases, with 6 bases of the junction left unmatched. The CDR3 sequence: CASSYGTGGIYEQYF. The CDR3 DNA reads as TGTGCCAGCAGTTACGGGACAGGGGGGATATACGAGCAGTACTTC.